The 25 T cell receptor beta chains below were found in one sample sequenced in a study of cytomegalovirus exposure and HLA in healthy donors. A multiplex PCR was run with 60 Vbeta primers and 13 Jbeta primers. Profiled with immunoSEQ multiplex PCR; TCRdb holds only in-frame clones, not every one. This table holds around 130,000 clones, just under 75% found once. The specimen was PBMCs. The receptors originated from a man aged 35 to 55 in good health and CMV-seropositive.

This clone turned up a few times. The chain uses TRBV7-9 and TRBJ2-3, with 7 bases that match TRBD1. Germline-derived CDR1 and CDR2 are SEHNR and FQNEAQ (reference sequence). This CDR3 has 14 amino acids. V lost 3 bases, J lost 5 bases, and 5 bases stayed unmatched. The CDR3 DNA is TGTGCCAGCAGCTTCACCCGGGACAGAGATACGCAGTATTTT. Translated, it gives CASSFTRDRDTQYF.

The V call is TRBV30, the J call TRBJ2-3, with 8 bases aligning to TRBD2. The CDR3 is 19 residues long. Per germline, CDR1 GTSNPN and CDR2 SVGIG (reference sequence). V was pared by 0 bases and J by 3 bases, with 17 bases of the junction left unmatched. The CDR3 loop reads CAWSVLGGGLSVGTDTQYF. CDR3 DNA sequence: TGTGCCTGGAGTGTACTGGGCGGGGGGTTGTCAGTCGGGACAGATACGCAGTATTTT.

The V gene is TRBV6-5, the J gene TRBJ1-1; 8 nucleotides align to TRBD1. With V trimmed by 6 bases and J by 3 bases, 6 bases remained unmatched. This CDR3 has 14 amino acids. Germline V CDR1 and CDR2: MNHEY, SVGAGI. The CDR3 nucleotides read TGTGCCAGCAGCAAACAGGGGGAGTACACTGAAGCTTTCTTT. Translated: CASSKQGEYTEAFF.

The chain couples TRBV7-8 to TRBJ2-2, with TRBD1 identical over 11 bases. V lost 4 bases and J lost 5; bases outside the gene matches: 12. The CDR3 totals 18 residues. CDR1 SGHVS and CDR2 FQNEAQ come from the germline V gene. The DNA of the CDR3 is TGTGCCAGCAGCTCCTACGGAGGGTGGGACAGGGGGACCGGGGAGCTGTTTTTT. This codes for CASSSYGGWDRGTGELFF.

J is TRBJ2-7 and V is TRBV19, with D perhaps matching TRBD2 (5 bases). Germline V gives CDR1 LNHDA, CDR2 SQIVND (reference sequence). Trimming removed 4 bases from V and 1 base from J, with 11 bases in between. The CDR3 spans 14 residues. The CDR3 DNA reads TGTGCCAGTAGTACCCGTGCGGGTTCCTACGAGCAGTACTTC. Translating it yields CASSTRAGSYEQYF.

The chain couples TRBV30 to TRBJ2-1; 13 bases map to TRBD2. J lost 4 bases, V lost 7 bases, and 4 bases had no gene match. Per the germline V gene, CDR1 is GTSNPN and CDR2 is SVGIG (reference sequence). This CDR3 has 14 amino acids. This chain's CDR3 is CAFRTSGRYNEQFF. For the CDR3, the DNA is TGTGCCTTTCGGACTAGCGGGAGATACAATGAGCAGTTCTTC.

Points on this clone: This same CDR3 is encoded by further DNA sequences in the sample. This chain uses TRBV5-1 with TRBJ1-1; D uncertain. From germline, CDR1 is SGHRS and CDR2 YFSETQ. This CDR3 region has 13 residues. Deletions cut 2 bases from V and 5 bases from J, with 10 bases between. CDR3 DNA sequence: TGCGCCAGCAGCTTAGGTCGGGGAACTGAAGCTTTCTTT. Its protein is CASSLGRGTEAFF.

This sequence joins TRBV18 and TRBJ1-1, with a tentative D call TRBD1 (5 bases). This CDR3 region has 13 residues. Germline CDR1 reads KGHSH; CDR2 reads LQKENI. Trimming took 5 bases from V and 0 from J, leaving 7 bases between them. The CDR3 bases are TGTGCCAGCTCAGCAGGGTTGAACACTGAAGCTTTCTTT. Its protein is CASSAGLNTEAFF. The full variable domain, in which reference TRBV18 and TRBJ1-1 provide the parts outside the CDR3, is NAGVMQNPRHLVRRRGQEARLRCSPMKGHSHVYWYRQLPEEGLKFMVYLQKENIIDESGMPKERFSAEFPKEGPSILRIQQVVRGDSAAYFCASSAGLNTEAFFGQGTRLTVV.

This chain connects TRBV7-6 to TRBJ2-7; 7 nucleotides match TRBD1. J lost 5 bases, V lost 2 bases, and 9 bases had no gene match. Germline CDR1 and CDR2: SGHVS and FNYEAQ. The CDR3 totals 15 residues. CDR3 sequence reads: CASSLRQDRLDEQYF. CDR3 coding DNA: TGTGCCAGCAGCTTAAGACAGGACAGGTTAGACGAGCAGTACTTC.

Concerning this clone: A junction boundary mismatches the germline segment, possibly from a read error. This chain joins TRBV9 and TRBJ2-3; maybe TRBD1 (6 bases). Germline V lookup: CDR1 SGDLS, CDR2 YYNGEE. The CDR3 is 13 amino acids. CDR3 residues: CASSTNRAETQYF. In DNA form, the CDR3 reads TGTGCCAGCAGCACGAACAGGGCAGAGACGCAGTATTTT.

This chain links TRBV30 with TRBJ2-7; TRBD1 is a possible D gene (6 bases). This CDR3 region has 13 residues. Trimming stripped 5 bases from V and 4 bases from J, with 15 bases between. Germline V gene data show CDR1 as GTSNPN and CDR2 as SVGIG (reference sequence). The CDR3 coding sequence is TGTGCCTGGGCCCTAGACAGGAAATACGAGCAGTACTTC. It yields the protein CAWALDRKYEQYF.

The table lists this clone with a count of one. The chain recombines TRBV7-6 with TRBJ2-2, with 9 bases matching TRBD2. Trimming removed 2 bases from V and 6 bases from J; junction bases left unmatched: 7. CDR3 length equals 16 residues. Per germline, CDR1 SGHVS and CDR2 FNYEAQ. CDR3 residues: CASSLPSGGFAGELFF. The CDR3 DNA sequence: TGTGCCAGCAGCTTACCCAGCGGGGGGTTTGCCGGGGAGCTGTTTTTT. The complete variable domain, with remaining parts taken from reference TRBV7-6 and TRBJ2-2, reads GAGVSQSPRYKVTKRGQDVALRCDPISGHVSLYWYRQALGQGPEFLTYFNYEAQQDKSGLPNDRFSAERPEGSISTLTIQRTEQRDSAMYRCASSLPSGGFAGELFFGEGSRLTVL.

This chain uses TRBV29-1 with TRBJ1-2; 7 positions match TRBD1. Unmatched junction bases numbered 8, after V lost 4 bases and J lost 9 bases. This CDR3 is 12 amino acids long. Germline V gene lookup returns CDR1 SQVTM and CDR2 ANQGSEA. CDR3 DNA: TGCAGCGTTGTCTGGACGGGACAGCGCTACACCTTC. This gives the protein CSVVWTGQRYTF.

The chain recombines TRBV5-5 with TRBJ2-7; D might be TRBD1 (5 bases). From germline, CDR1 is SGHKS and CDR2 YYEKEE (reference sequence). Trimming removed 1 base from V and 3 bases from J, with 14 bases in between. This CDR3 has 15 amino acids. Here the CDR3 DNA reads TGTGCCAGCAGCTTGCCCCAAGGGCAGGGCTACGAGCAGTACTTC. Protein product: CASSLPQGQGYEQYF.

The rearrangement joins TRBV10-2 to TRBJ1-1; D not certain. The CDR3 runs 13 residues. V dropped 2 bases and J dropped 3 bases, with 7 bases sitting between them. CDR1 is WSHSY and CDR2 is SAAADI in the germline V gene. CDR3 residues: CASSERRDTEAFF. Here the CDR3 DNA reads TGCGCCAGCAGTGAGAGGCGGGACACTGAAGCTTTCTTT.

The V gene is TRBV5-1, the J gene TRBJ2-5; TRBD1 matches 7 bases. In germline, CDR1 is SGHRS, CDR2 YFSETQ. This CDR3 is 14 amino acids long. Trimming removed 5 bases from V and 3 bases from J; junction bases left unmatched: 7. CDR3 sequence reads: CASSLDRVEETQYF. The CDR3 nucleotides read TGCGCCAGCAGTCTCGACAGGGTGGAAGAGACCCAGTACTTC.

The chain carries TRBV11-1 and TRBJ2-5, with D perhaps TRBD1 (6 bases). The CDR3 has 14 amino acids. V was shortened by 2 bases and J by 1 base, with 8 bases between the two germline ends. CDR1 and CDR2 (germline): SGHAT, FQDESV (reference sequence). Here the CDR3 DNA reads TGTGCCAGCAGCTTAACGGACAGCCAAGAGACCCAGTACTTC. Translated, it gives CASSLTDSQETQYF.

In its sample, this clone was seen once. The CDR3 sequence: CASSPGFGQTGTEAFF. CDR3 in DNA: TGTGCCAGCTCACCAGGATTCGGACAGACTGGCACTGAAGCTTTCTTT. The chain links TRBV18 to TRBJ1-1, with D perhaps TRBD1 (6 bases). Per germline, CDR1 KGHSH and CDR2 LQKENI. Trimming cost V 2 bases and J 4 bases, with 17 bases left between them. The CDR3 is made up of 16 amino acids.

In the case of this clone: One junction end disagrees with the germline gene, perhaps due to a read error. The chain has TRBV7-7 and TRBJ2-2; D gene ambiguous. Germline assignment: CDR1 SSHAT and CDR2 FNYEAQ (reference sequence). The CDR3 is made up of 16 amino acids. The CDR3 loop is CASSLGEPLSAGELFF. In DNA, the CDR3 is TGTGCTAGCAGCTTAGGAGAGCCCCTTTCCGCCGGGGAGCTGTTTTTT.

This rearrangement joins TRBV9 to TRBJ2-2; 14 nucleotides agree with TRBD2. V lost 3 bases, J lost 5 bases, and 9 bases stayed unmatched. This CDR3 spans 18 amino acids. Germline-derived CDR1 and CDR2 are SGDLS and YYNGEE. The CDR3 reads CASSATGTSGSKTGELFF. The CDR3 bases are TGTGCCAGCAGCGCAACCGGGACTAGCGGGAGTAAGACCGGGGAGCTGTTTTTT.

The genes are TRBV5-4 and TRBJ2-2, with D possibly TRBD2 on 6 matching bases. With 2 bases removed from V and 8 bases from J, the gap between germline ends came to 7 bases. This CDR3 contains 12 residues. Per germline, CDR1 SGHNT and CDR2 YYREEE (reference sequence). This chain's CDR3 is CASSFAGGELFF. CDR3 DNA sequence: TGTGCCAGCAGCTTTGCGGGGGGGGAGCTGTTTTTT.

The rearrangement uses TRBV6-1 and TRBJ1-1, with TRBD1 as a possible D gene (6 bases). This CDR3 has 12 amino acids. Deletions cut 1 base from V and 7 bases from J, with 7 bases between. Germline CDR1 MNHNS, CDR2 SASEGT. The CDR3 DNA is TGTGCCAGCAGTGAAGACAGGGTTGAAGCTTTCTTT. The encoded protein is CASSEDRVEAFF.

In DNA, the CDR3 is TGTGCCAGCAGCTTGCGGGGGAAGCCCCAGCATTTT. Protein: CASSLRGKPQHF. The chain combines TRBV5-8 with TRBJ1-5; the D gene is possibly TRBD1 (5 bases). The CDR3 is 12 amino acids. Trimming stripped 1 base from V and 8 bases from J, with 7 bases between. The germline V gene encodes CDR1 SGHTS and CDR2 YDEGEE.

The chain links TRBV5-6 to TRBJ2-3; a possible D gene is TRBD2 (6 bases). Germline CDR1 is SGHDT and CDR2 is YYEEEE. CDR3 length: 16 residues. V was shortened by 2 bases and J by 0 bases, with 13 bases between the two germline ends. For the CDR3, the DNA is TGTGCCAGCAGCTTAAGGCGGGGTGCTAGCACAGATACGCAGTATTTT. Amino acids: CASSLRRGASTDTQYF.

In this sample, this clone turned up once. The rearrangement links TRBV5-6 to TRBJ2-1, with TRBD1 matching over 9 bases. The junction had 14 bases not matched to a gene; V was cut back by 4 bases and J by 9 bases. This CDR3 region has 16 residues. Per germline, CDR1 SGHDT and CDR2 YYEEEE. CDR3 nucleotide sequence: TGTGCCAGCAGCCACACCCCGGGACAGGGTCATCTTGAGCAGTTCTTC. This sequence encodes CASSHTPGQGHLEQFF.